These 5 T cell receptor beta chains were all obtained from the same sample, sequenced in a study of sequential checkpoint blockade in melanoma. Sample treatment: randomized to nivolumab then ipilimumab (arm A) or the reverse (arm B). TCRdb's copy holds only in-frame clones and misses some; the assay was immunoSEQ multiplex PCR. The sample has about 6,700 clones; more than 25% are singletons. This sample comprised tumor tissue (inferred from file names), obtained from a patient given nivolumab and ipilimumab in sequence. These receptors came from a human donor with melanoma.

This clone occurred a few times. V gene TRBV6-8 combines with J gene TRBJ1-5; weak D call: TRBD1 (5 bases). Trimming removed 6 bases from V and 7 bases from J, with 10 bases in between. Germline V lookup: CDR1 MNHGY, CDR2 SAAAGT. The CDR3 covers 12 residues. CDR3 DNA sequence: TGTGCCAGCAGCCCAGGGAGGCAGCCCCAGCATTTT. Translating it yields CASSPGRQPQHF.

The table lists this clone with many counts. The chain employs TRBV11-3 and TRBJ2-3; 10 nucleotides align to TRBD2. From germline, CDR1 is SGHNT and CDR2 YENEEA. V lost 3 bases, J lost 3 bases, and 6 bases stayed unmatched. This CDR3 comprises 16 residues. CDR3 protein: CASSFGSGGRTDTQYF. Here the CDR3 DNA reads TGTGCCAGCAGCTTTGGTAGCGGGGGGAGAACAGATACGCAGTATTTT.

The chain uses TRBV5-1 and TRBJ2-7; D might be TRBD1 (6 bases). The CDR3 extends over 15 amino acids. V lost 0 bases and J lost 5, with 15 bases in between. CDR1 and CDR2 (germline): SGHRS, YFSETQ. CDR3 DNA sequence: TGCGCCAGCAGCTTGGGTTCGAGGGGGTACAACGAGCAGTACTTC. It is translated as CASSLGSRGYNEQYF.

By sample fraction, this clone is medium-sized. The V call is TRBV4-1, the J call TRBJ1-2; D not resolved. V lost 1 base to trimming and J lost 6 bases, with 18 bases between them. CDR1 and CDR2 (germline): MGHRA, YSYEKL. The CDR3 length is 16 residues. CDR3 region: CASSQGSQSLSHGYTF. The CDR3 bases are TGCGCCAGCAGCCAAGGGTCGCAGAGTTTAAGCCATGGCTACACCTTC.

In this sample, this clone turned up a few times. The V call is TRBV11-3, the J call TRBJ1-2; D might be TRBD1 (6 bases). V lost 5 bases and J lost 6, with 22 bases in between. Germline V gives CDR1 SGHNT, CDR2 YENEEA. The CDR3 is 16 amino acids. The CDR3 sequence is CASSGGWGGPLNGYTF. The CDR3 nucleotides are TGTGCCAGCAGCGGGGGTTGGGGGGGCCCGCTAAATGGCTACACCTTC. The full variable domain, its missing parts supplied by reference TRBV11-3 and TRBJ1-2, is EAGVVQSPRYKIIEKKQPVAFWCNPISGHNTLYWYLQNLGQGPELLIRYENEEAVDDSQLPKDRFSAERLKGVDSTLKIQPAELGDSAVYLCASSGGWGGPLNGYTFGSGTRLTVV.